These T cell receptor beta chains were read from a single sample in a study of T cell repertoires in cytomegalovirus infection. These TCRs are of unknown antigen specificity. One entry per CDR3 protein, called by TCRdb with MiXCR from the reads. The table shows around 570,000 distinct CDR3 sequences, with over 35% occurring only once. Sample: cultured PBMCs, taken from culture after CMV antigen stimulation. The receptors derive from a human donor in good health (CMV status not recorded). Some clones in this sample may be carry-over from other donors' samples. Each CDR3 is given with its conserved first and last residue. A D gene is named only where the DNA matches it firmly. For some rows the clone size is stated as once, few or many, or as a class when expanded; others skip it.

V	D	J	size	DNA	CDR3
TRBV11-2	TRBD2	TRBJ2-1	few	TGTGCCAGCAGCTTGGGGGGGACTCAACCTTCCTACAATGAGCAGTTCTTC	CASSLGGTQPSYNEQFF
TRBV2	-	TRBJ2-5	-	TGTGCCCTACGTGAGGGGGTACAAGAGACCCAGTACTTC	CALREGVQETQYF
TRBV2	-	TRBJ2-1	-	TGTGCCAGCCTGGAACGCTCCTACAATGAGCAGTTCTTC	CASLERSYNEQFF
TRBV18	-	TRBJ2-5	-	TGTGCCAGCTCACCCGTCGGGGATTCGGAGACCCAGTACTTC	CASSPVGDSETQYF
TRBV6-8	-	TRBJ1-2	once	TGTGCCAGCAGTGAGTCGGCAGGGAACTATGGCTACACCTTC	CASSESAGNYGYTF
TRBV7-2	-	TRBJ1-2	-	TGTGCCAGCAGCCCAAACAGGCACTATAGCTACACCTTC	CASSPNRHYSYTF
TRBV19	-	TRBJ2-1	-	TGTGCCAGTAGTATTTCAGGGGAGGGCGAACAATGGGAGCAGTTCTTC	CASSISGEGEQWEQFF
TRBV6-1	TRBD1	TRBJ2-3	-	TGTGCCAGCAGACGGACAGGTCCGCAGTATTTT	CASRRTGPQYF
TRBV6-2/TRBV6-3	-	TRBJ2-1	-	TGTGCCAGCAGTCGCGCGGGGAGAAGAAGAAGTGAGCAGTTCTTC	CASSRAGRRRSEQFF
TRBV4-1	-	TRBJ1-2	-	TGCGCCAGCAGCCAAGATGAGGGGTCCCGAGGATATGGCTACACCTTC	CASSQDEGSRGYGYTF
TRBV18	-	TRBJ2-7	-	TGTGCCAGCTCACCACTGGGACCCTACGAGCAGTACTTC	CASSPLGPYEQYF
TRBV12-3/TRBV12-4	-	TRBJ1-1	-	TGTGCCAGCAGGCGAAATCCCGGGGCCGGAACTGAAGCTTTCTTT	CASRRNPGAGTEAFF
TRBV12-3/TRBV12-4	-	TRBJ1-3	few	TGTGCCAGCAGCTTCCTCGGTTGGGTCTCTGGAAACACCATATATTTT	CASSFLGWVSGNTIYF
TRBV6-1	TRBD1	TRBJ2-7	-	TGTGCCAGCAGTAAGACAGGGGGTGACACCTACGAGCAGTACTTC	CASSKTGGDTYEQYF
TRBV7-2	-	TRBJ1-4	-	TGTGCCAGCAGCTCGTCAGGATTAACTAATGAAAAACTGTTTTTT	CASSSSGLTNEKLFF
TRBV20-1	-	TRBJ2-3	once	TGCAGTGCTAGAGATTTTCTAGCCACAAGCACAGATACGCAGTATTTT	CSARDFLATSTDTQYF
TRBV11-1	TRBD2	TRBJ2-2	-	TGTGCCAGCGCAATTGCGGGGGGCGACACCGGGGAGCTGTTTTTT	CASAIAGGDTGELFF
TRBV5-1	-	TRBJ1-4	-	TGCGCCAGCAGCCCCCGGGTCCCTAATGAAAAACTGTTTTTT	CASSPRVPNEKLFF
TRBV11-2	-	TRBJ2-1	few	TGTGCCAGCAGCTCGATGGGGCGGGGCAACTCCTACAATGAGCAGTTCTTC	CASSSMGRGNSYNEQFF
TRBV2	-	TRBJ2-7	once	TGTGCCAGCCGTGTTGGGGTTGGGTTCTACGAGCAGTACTTC	CASRVGVGFYEQYF
TRBV12-3/TRBV12-4	-	TRBJ2-7	-	TGTGCCAGCAGTTTACAGTTCTCGGTCGAGCAGTACTTC	CASSLQFSVEQYF
TRBV7-6	TRBD2	TRBJ2-1	-	TGTGCCAGCAGCTCTACTAGCGGGAGGGCCCTTTACAATGAGCAGTTCTTC	CASSSTSGRALYNEQFF
TRBV7-2	-	TRBJ2-7	many	TGTGCCAGCAGCTTAGAGGCCACCCGAATCAGCTTGGGGCAGTACTTC	CASSLEATRISLGQYF
TRBV28	-	TRBJ2-3	-	TGTGCCAGCGGGGATTCCAGCGCAGATACGCAGTATTTT	CASGDSSADTQYF
TRBV20-1	-	TRBJ2-5	-	TGCAGTGCCGGCGGCGGAGGAAGGCAAGAGACCCAGTACTTC	CSAGGGGRQETQYF
TRBV4-1	-	TRBJ1-1	-	TGCGCCAGCAGCCAAGGGGATCATAGTATGAGGTACACTGAAGCTTTCTTT	CASSQGDHSMRYTEAFF
TRBV11-2	TRBD1	TRBJ1-5	-	TGTGCCAGCACCTCCGGACAGGGGCAGCCCCAGCATTTT	CASTSGQGQPQHF
TRBV7-6	TRBD2	TRBJ2-2	many	TGTGCCAGCAGCATCGGGAGGGCCGGGAACACCGGGGAGCTGTTTTTT	CASSIGRAGNTGELFF
TRBV3-1	-	TRBJ1-4	-	TGTGCCAGCAGCACACAGACAGTCGGATTGCATAATGAAAAACTGTTTTTT	CASSTQTVGLHNEKLFF
TRBV6-1	TRBD1	TRBJ2-2	once	TGTGCCAGCAGTCCGACAGGGGGAACAGAGCTGTTTTTT	CASSPTGGTELFF
TRBV4-1	TRBD2	TRBJ2-3	-	TGCGCCAGCAGCCAAGATCCTAGCGGGGGGGCTCGCACAGATACGCAGTATTTT	CASSQDPSGGARTDTQYF
TRBV28	TRBD2	TRBJ2-5	-	TGTGCCAGCAGTCTAGCGGGGGGCGTAAAGACCCAGTACTTC	CASSLAGGVKTQYF
TRBV27	-	TRBJ2-4	-	TGTGCCAGCAGTTTATCGGGGGCGGGGACCATTCAGTACTTC	CASSLSGAGTIQYF
TRBV10-3	-	TRBJ2-3	-	TGTGCCATCAGTGAATACCGAGACACAGATACGCAGTATTTT	CAISEYRDTDTQYF
TRBV12-3/TRBV12-4	-	TRBJ2-3	-	TGTGCCGGCAGTAATGAGCGGGCCCTCACAGATACGCAGTATTTT	CAGSNERALTDTQYF
TRBV7-2	-	TRBJ2-1	-	TGTGCCAGCATACACAATGAGCAGTTCTTC	CASIHNEQFF
TRBV7-8	-	TRBJ2-2	-	TGTGCCGGCAGCCAAATGACCGGGACGGGGGAGCTGTTTTTT	CAGSQMTGTGELFF
TRBV27	-	TRBJ2-7	-	TGTGCCAGCAGGGGCGCAGGGATCGCCTACGAGCAGTACTTC	CASRGAGIAYEQYF
TRBV7-7	-	TRBJ2-3	few	TGTGCCAGCAGCTTAACACCGATGAGGGCAGATACGCAGTATTTT	CASSLTPMRADTQYF
TRBV7-2	TRBD2	TRBJ2-3	-	TGTGCCAGCAGCTTTAGGAGGACTAGCGGGGGGGCCCCAGATACGCAGTATTTT	CASSFRRTSGGAPDTQYF
TRBV7-9	-	TRBJ2-1	-	TGTGCCAGCAGCAAGGGGGACGGGGGTCCCTACAATGAGCAGTTCTTC	CASSKGDGGPYNEQFF
TRBV28	-	TRBJ2-5	-	TGTGCCAGCAGTGTCCCCCGGGACCAAGAGACCCAGTACTTC	CASSVPRDQETQYF
TRBV6-5	-	TRBJ1-5	few	TGTGCCTGCGTGCGGGGGACCTTTTCCAATCAGCCCCAGCATTTT	CACVRGTFSNQPQHF
TRBV7-2	-	TRBJ2-1	-	TGTGCCAGCAGCCTCGGTCGGGGCAACTCCTACAATGAGCAGTTCTTC	CASSLGRGNSYNEQFF
TRBV7-9	-	TRBJ1-6	once	TGTGCCAGCAGCTTAGCGTTGAGGGCACCCCTCCACTTT	CASSLALRAPLHF
TRBV4-1	-	TRBJ2-1	few	TGCGCCAGCAGCCCACAGGGGACTTCCTACAATGAGCAGTTCTTC	CASSPQGTSYNEQFF
TRBV7-6	-	TRBJ2-2	-	TGTGCCAGCAGCCCACAGGACGTTACCGGGGAGCTGTTTTTT	CASSPQDVTGELFF
TRBV4-1	-	TRBJ1-1	-	TGCGCCAGCAGCCAAGATCTTGAGGGGGGGACTGAAGCTTTCTTT	CASSQDLEGGTEAFF
TRBV4-2	-	TRBJ2-7	few	TGTGCCAGCAGCCAAGAACTACGTGCGGGGTACTCCTACGAGCAGTACTTC	CASSQELRAGYSYEQYF
TRBV18	TRBD1	TRBJ1-4	few	TGTGCCAGCTCACCCGACAGGGCCCTTAATGAAAAACTGTTTTTT	CASSPDRALNEKLFF
TRBV12-5	-	TRBJ2-1	few	TGTGCTAGTGGTTTGGTATTCTTGGGCGGGACCGCAAGCTCCTACAATGAGCAGTTCTTC	CASGLVFLGGTASSYNEQFF
TRBV7-8	-	TRBJ1-2	many	TGTGCCAGCAGCATGACAGCCGACCACTATGGCTACACCTTC	CASSMTADHYGYTF
TRBV12-3/TRBV12-4	-	TRBJ2-5	few	TGTGCCAGCAGTTTAGGGATCGAAGAGACCCAGTACTTC	CASSLGIEETQYF
TRBV7-2	-	TRBJ2-5	many	TGTGCCAGCAGCTTTGGCGGCCAAGAGACCCAGTACTTC	CASSFGGQETQYF
TRBV6-6	TRBD2	TRBJ2-3	-	TGTGCCAGCACCGCCCACGGGGGGACAGATACGCAGTATTTT	CASTAHGGTDTQYF
TRBV12-3/TRBV12-4	-	TRBJ2-7	-	TGTGCCAGCAGCTTTAGCAGGGAATACGAGCAGTACTTC	CASSFSREYEQYF
TRBV7-8	TRBD1	TRBJ1-2	few	TGTGCCAGCAGCTTAGGGACAGGGGGCGCTTATGGCTACACCTTC	CASSLGTGGAYGYTF